This is a list of T cell receptor beta chains from one sample in a study of shared clonotypes between healthy human individuals. Assay used: immunoSEQ multiplex PCR; TCRdb lists only in-frame clones, some missing. The repertoire includes 2 million to 3 million clones, 80% to 95% of them detected once, and 0.35% to 0.45% sits in the top ten. Material for sequencing was naive CD4+ T cells from PBMCs. These receptors came from a man between 18 and 35 years old in good health. Some clones in this sample may be carry-over from other donors' samples. The CDR3 runs from the conserved cysteine through the conserved F or W. Each record gives: clone size, D gene, V gene, J gene, CDR3 DNA, CDR3 protein. D genes are given only for firm matches. Size is stated for part of the rows, as once, few or many counts, or as a class when the clone is expanded.

clone size: -
D gene: -
V gene: TRBV27
J gene: TRBJ1-4
CDR3 DNA: TGTGCCAGCAGTTTAGTGGGGAGGAGTAATGAAAAACTGTTTTTT
CDR3 protein: CASSLVGRSNEKLFF

clone size: -
D gene: -
V gene: TRBV29-1
J gene: TRBJ2-3
CDR3 DNA: TGCAGCGCAGACGGGGTTAGCACAGATACGCAGTATTTT
CDR3 protein: CSADGVSTDTQYF

clone size: -
D gene: -
V gene: TRBV7-3
J gene: TRBJ2-7
CDR3 DNA: TGTGCCAGCAGCTTGTTAGGCGGAGACGAGCAGTACTTC
CDR3 protein: CASSLLGGDEQYF

clone size: -
D gene: -
V gene: TRBV7-6
J gene: TRBJ2-3
CDR3 DNA: TGTGCCAGCAGCCAGGGACCCACAGATACGCAGTATTTT
CDR3 protein: CASSQGPTDTQYF

clone size: -
D gene: -
V gene: TRBV7-9
J gene: TRBJ1-2
CDR3 DNA: TGTGCCAGCAGCTTGGGGCTAGGGACGGACAACTATGGCTACACCTTC
CDR3 protein: CASSLGLGTDNYGYTF

clone size: -
D gene: -
V gene: TRBV27
J gene: TRBJ2-3
CDR3 DNA: TGTGCCAGCACCCCCTACCGGACCCCGCGGAGTGGGCAGTATTTT
CDR3 protein: CASTPYRTPRSGQYF

clone size: -
D gene: TRBD2
V gene: TRBV28
J gene: TRBJ2-3
CDR3 DNA: TGTGCCAGCAGTTTATTGACTAGCGCCGGGGGCACAGATACGCAGTATTTT
CDR3 protein: CASSLLTSAGGTDTQYF

clone size: -
D gene: TRBD1
V gene: TRBV7-7
J gene: TRBJ2-2
CDR3 DNA: TGTGCCAGCAGTTTAGGACAGGGGGGCCGAACCGGGGAGCTGTTTTTT
CDR3 protein: CASSLGQGGRTGELFF

clone size: -
D gene: -
V gene: TRBV6-5
J gene: TRBJ1-1
CDR3 DNA: TGTGCCAGCAAAGTTGACGGGAACACTGAAGCTTTCTTT
CDR3 protein: CASKVDGNTEAFF

clone size: once
D gene: -
V gene: TRBV5-5
J gene: TRBJ1-3
CDR3 DNA: TGTGCCAGCAGCTTGGCCACAAGTGATGGAAACACCATATATTTT
CDR3 protein: CASSLATSDGNTIYF

clone size: -
D gene: -
V gene: TRBV9
J gene: TRBJ1-1
CDR3 DNA: TGTGCCAGCAGCGTGGGGACAAACACTGAAGCTTTCTTT
CDR3 protein: CASSVGTNTEAFF

clone size: -
D gene: -
V gene: TRBV29-1
J gene: TRBJ2-3
CDR3 DNA: TGCAGCGTTGAGGAACAGTTCACAGATACGCAGTATTTT
CDR3 protein: CSVEEQFTDTQYF

clone size: -
D gene: TRBD1
V gene: TRBV9
J gene: TRBJ1-4
CDR3 DNA: TGTGCCAGCAGCCCACGACAGGGGATTAATGAAAAACTGTTTTTT
CDR3 protein: CASSPRQGINEKLFF

clone size: -
D gene: TRBD2
V gene: TRBV5-4
J gene: TRBJ2-1
CDR3 DNA: TGTGCCAGCAGCTTGGGACCGGGAGGGGGAAGCTCCTACAATGAGCAGTTCTTC
CDR3 protein: CASSLGPGGGSSYNEQFF

clone size: few
D gene: -
V gene: TRBV4-2
J gene: TRBJ1-1
CDR3 DNA: TGTGCCAGCACCCTCGGGCAGACGAACACTGAAGCTTTCTTT
CDR3 protein: CASTLGQTNTEAFF

clone size: -
D gene: -
V gene: TRBV9
J gene: TRBJ2-1
CDR3 DNA: TGTGCCAGCAGCGAGGAGCATTCCTACAATGAGCAGTTCTTC
CDR3 protein: CASSEEHSYNEQFF

clone size: -
D gene: -
V gene: TRBV5-1
J gene: TRBJ2-2
CDR3 DNA: TGCGCCAGCAGATTTACCCTAGAGGTCGGGGAGCTGTTTTTT
CDR3 protein: CASRFTLEVGELFF

clone size: -
D gene: -
V gene: TRBV28
J gene: TRBJ1-5
CDR3 DNA: TGTGCCAGCAGTGCGGCCCTGGATCAGCCCCAGCATTTT
CDR3 protein: CASSAALDQPQHF

clone size: -
D gene: TRBD2
V gene: TRBV7-9
J gene: TRBJ2-2
CDR3 DNA: TGTGCCAGCAGCTTAACGGGGGGAGCCTTGAACACCGGGGAGCTGTTTTTT
CDR3 protein: CASSLTGGALNTGELFF

clone size: once
D gene: -
V gene: TRBV19
J gene: TRBJ2-1
CDR3 DNA: TGTGCCAGTAGTGCCCGCTACAATGAGCAGTTCTTC
CDR3 protein: CASSARYNEQFF

clone size: -
D gene: TRBD2
V gene: TRBV25-1
J gene: TRBJ2-7
CDR3 DNA: TGTGCCAGCAGCGACGGGACTAGGACGATCTCCTACGAGCAGTACTTC
CDR3 protein: CASSDGTRTISYEQYF

clone size: -
D gene: TRBD1
V gene: TRBV7-9
J gene: TRBJ2-1
CDR3 DNA: TGTGCCAGCAGCAGAGGACAGGGGAGCGATGAGCAGTTCTTC
CDR3 protein: CASSRGQGSDEQFF

clone size: -
D gene: -
V gene: TRBV21-1
J gene: TRBJ2-7
CDR3 DNA: TGTGCCAGCAGCAAAGACCGGGGCACGGATTACGAGCAGTACTTC
CDR3 protein: CASSKDRGTDYEQYF

clone size: -
D gene: -
V gene: TRBV6-4
J gene: TRBJ1-2
CDR3 DNA: TGTGCCAGCAGACCCCGCAAAGTTGGCTACACCTTC
CDR3 protein: CASRPRKVGYTF

clone size: -
D gene: TRBD1
V gene: TRBV19
J gene: TRBJ1-5
CDR3 DNA: TGTGCCAGTAGGATGATCGACAGGGTATCTCAGCCCCAGCATTTT
CDR3 protein: CASRMIDRVSQPQHF

clone size: -
D gene: -
V gene: TRBV2
J gene: TRBJ2-1
CDR3 DNA: TGTGCCAGCGCCACCGGCAATGAGCAGTTCTTC
CDR3 protein: CASATGNEQFF

clone size: -
D gene: -
V gene: TRBV7-2
J gene: TRBJ2-7
CDR3 DNA: TGTGCCAGCAGCTTAGCGGCAGCGAGCTCCTACGAGCAGTACTTC
CDR3 protein: CASSLAAASSYEQYF

clone size: -
D gene: -
V gene: TRBV28
J gene: TRBJ2-1
CDR3 DNA: TGTGCCAGCAGTTTAAGGGGACCAGCGGTATTCAATGAGCAGTTCTTC
CDR3 protein: CASSLRGPAVFNEQFF

clone size: -
D gene: -
V gene: TRBV6-6
J gene: TRBJ1-3
CDR3 DNA: TGTGCCAGCGGTCAGACGGCCCCTCCAGGAAACACCATATATTTT
CDR3 protein: CASGQTAPPGNTIYF

clone size: few
D gene: -
V gene: TRBV7-9
J gene: TRBJ2-7
CDR3 DNA: TGTGCCAGCAGTAGAACGGCTATGGGAGAGCAGTACTTC
CDR3 protein: CASSRTAMGEQYF

clone size: -
D gene: -
V gene: TRBV5-1
J gene: TRBJ1-6
CDR3 DNA: TGCGCCAGCAGCTTGGCGACAGGCCCGGGGAGCTCACCCCTCCACTTT
CDR3 protein: CASSLATGPGSSPLHF

clone size: few
D gene: TRBD1
V gene: TRBV6-1
J gene: TRBJ2-7
CDR3 DNA: TGTGCCAGCAGTGACCAGGGGGCCTACGAGCAGTACTTC
CDR3 protein: CASSDQGAYEQYF

clone size: -
D gene: -
V gene: TRBV7-3
J gene: TRBJ1-1
CDR3 DNA: TGTGCCAGCAGCTCCGTCGGGGTTCACACTGAAGCTTTCTTT
CDR3 protein: CASSSVGVHTEAFF

clone size: -
D gene: -
V gene: TRBV29-1
J gene: TRBJ1-1
CDR3 DNA: TGCAGCGTTGGGGCGGCTGCTGAGAACACTGAAGCTTTCTTT
CDR3 protein: CSVGAAAENTEAFF

clone size: -
D gene: TRBD1
V gene: TRBV15
J gene: TRBJ1-5
CDR3 DNA: TGTGCCACCAGCAGGTTCAGGGGGCAGCCCCAGCATTTT
CDR3 protein: CATSRFRGQPQHF

clone size: once
D gene: -
V gene: TRBV6-6
J gene: TRBJ1-2
CDR3 DNA: TGTGCCAGCAGAACAATGGCCCTAAACTATGGCTACACCTTC
CDR3 protein: CASRTMALNYGYTF

clone size: -
D gene: -
V gene: TRBV2
J gene: TRBJ1-4
CDR3 DNA: TGTGCCAGCAGTGAACTGGGCAGGAGGGAAAAACTGTTTTTT
CDR3 protein: CASSELGRREKLFF

clone size: -
D gene: -
V gene: TRBV5-1
J gene: TRBJ2-7
CDR3 DNA: TGCGCCAGCAGCTTGGGAGGGGCCCTCAACTCCGAGCAGTACTTC
CDR3 protein: CASSLGGALNSEQYF